This TCR beta chain came from a study of blood T cell repertoires in COVID-19. Clones were sequenced by immunoSEQ multiplex PCR, and TCRdb holds only the in-frame ones, with some missing. There are roughly 150,000 clones in the sample; 88% occur only once, and roughly 2% lies in the top ten. Looked up from germline, CDR1 is SGHTA and CDR2 is FQGNSA. V trimming: 5 bases; J trimming: 5 bases; junction bases outside the gene matches: 11. CDR3 length: 15 amino acids. The rearrangement uses TRBV7-2 and TRBJ2-7; TRBD1 agrees at 8 bases. Sequenced: peripheral blood. The TCR originated in a man over 45 who had recovered from COVID-19. The CDR3 DNA is TGTGCCAGCAGCCGCTCCTCCAGGGGGCGACACGAGCAGTACTTC. This codes for CASSRSSRGRHEQYF.